Below, 4 T cell receptor beta chains from the same sample are listed, as sequenced in a study of cytomegalovirus exposure and HLA in healthy donors. 13 Jbeta primers and 60 Vbeta primers were used for the PCR. Libraries were prepared by immunoSEQ multiplex PCR; TCRdb keeps only in-frame clonotypes and omits some of them. The sample lists about 150,000 clones; over 60% were seen once. The sequencing input was PBMCs. All receptors derive from a woman aged 18-29 years in good health and CMV-seronegative.

The chain is built from TRBV2 and TRBJ2-4, with 7 bases fitting TRBD2. The CDR3 is 15 amino acids. V lost 2 bases and J lost 3; bases outside the gene matches: 4. The germline V gene encodes CDR1 SNHLY and CDR2 FYNNEI. The CDR3, as DNA: TGTGCCAGCAGTGAACCATCGGGAGGCAAAAACATTCAGTACTTC. Translated, it gives CASSEPSGGKNIQYF.

This clone was counted once. The rearrangement joins TRBV7-8 to TRBJ1-4, with 7 bases matching TRBD1. CDR1 SGHVS and CDR2 FQNEAQ come from the germline V gene. This CDR3 spans 15 amino acids. V lost 6 bases to trimming and J lost 6 bases; unmatched junction nucleotides: 10. CDR3 sequence reads: CASSRSQGVDEKLFF. CDR3 coding DNA: TGTGCCAGCAGTCGCAGTCAGGGGGTGGATGAAAAACTGTTTTTT.

This clone came up a few times. In nucleotides, the CDR3 is TGTGCCAGCTCACCACCGGCGGGACAGGGTTTTGAGCAGTACTTC. It specifies CASSPPAGQGFEQYF. The J gene is TRBJ2-7, the V gene TRBV18, with 9 bases aligning to TRBD1. The V gene end was trimmed by 0 bases and the J gene end by 7 bases; junction bases not matched to a gene: 7. The CDR3 loop spans 15 amino acids. The germline V gene encodes CDR1 KGHSH and CDR2 LQKENI.

In DNA form, the CDR3 reads TGTGCCAGCAGCTTGGCTAGGACAGGGTGGGACGAGCAGTACTTC. This encodes CASSLARTGWDEQYF. J is TRBJ2-7 and V is TRBV5-8, with 8 bases that match TRBD1. The CDR3 totals 15 residues. The germline V gene has CDR1 SGHTS and CDR2 YDEGEE. With 0 bases clipped from V and 5 bases from J, the junction kept 7 bases outside the gene matches. The full variable domain, in which reference TRBV5-8 and TRBJ2-7 provide the parts outside the CDR3, is EAGVTQSPTHLIKTRGQQATLRCSPISGHTSVYWYQQALGLGLQFLLWYDEGEERNRGNFPPRFSGRQFPNYSSELNVNALELEDSALYLCASSLARTGWDEQYFGPGTRLTVT.